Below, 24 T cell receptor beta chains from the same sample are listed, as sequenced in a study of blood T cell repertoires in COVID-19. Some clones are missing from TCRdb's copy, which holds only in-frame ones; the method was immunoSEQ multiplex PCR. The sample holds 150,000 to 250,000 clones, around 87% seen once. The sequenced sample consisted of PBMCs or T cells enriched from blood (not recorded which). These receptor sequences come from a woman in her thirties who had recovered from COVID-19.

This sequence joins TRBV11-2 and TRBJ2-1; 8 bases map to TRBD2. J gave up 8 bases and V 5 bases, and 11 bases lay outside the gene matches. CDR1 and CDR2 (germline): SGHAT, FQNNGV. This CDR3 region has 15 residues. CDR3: CASSPEAGAAHEQFF. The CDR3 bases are TGTGCCAGCAGCCCCGAAGCGGGAGCAGCCCATGAGCAGTTCTTC.

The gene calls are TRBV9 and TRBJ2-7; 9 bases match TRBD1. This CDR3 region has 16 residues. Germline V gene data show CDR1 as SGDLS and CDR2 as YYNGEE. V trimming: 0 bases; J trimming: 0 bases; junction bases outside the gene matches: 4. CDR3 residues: CASSVADRGTSYEQYF. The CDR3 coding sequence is TGTGCCAGCAGCGTAGCGGACAGGGGAACCTCCTACGAGCAGTACTTC.

DNA of the CDR3: TGTGCCAGCAGCGGCACGGGGGGGCCGAGGCGGGAGACCCAGTACTTC. Translated: CASSGTGGPRRETQYF. The V call is TRBV3-1 (or the pseudogene TRBV3-2), the J call TRBJ2-5, with TRBD2 matching 8 bases. Looked up from germline, CDR1 is LGHDT and CDR2 is YNNKEL (reference sequence). J gave up 5 bases and V 5 bases, and 13 bases lay outside the gene matches. CDR3 length: 16 amino acids.

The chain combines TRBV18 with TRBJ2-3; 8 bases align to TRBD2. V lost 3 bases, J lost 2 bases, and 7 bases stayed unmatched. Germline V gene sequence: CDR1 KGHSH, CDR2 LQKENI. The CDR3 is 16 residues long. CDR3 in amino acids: CASSPGSGEITDTQYF. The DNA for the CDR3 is TGTGCCAGCTCACCGGGTAGCGGGGAGATCACAGATACGCAGTATTTT.

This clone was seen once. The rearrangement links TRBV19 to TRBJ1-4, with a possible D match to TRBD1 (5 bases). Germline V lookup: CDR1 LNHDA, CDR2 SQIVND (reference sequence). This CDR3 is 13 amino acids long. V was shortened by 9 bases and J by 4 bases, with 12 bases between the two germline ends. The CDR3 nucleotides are TGTGCCAGCGAACAAAGGGGTAATGAAAAACTGTTTTTT. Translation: CASEQRGNEKLFF.

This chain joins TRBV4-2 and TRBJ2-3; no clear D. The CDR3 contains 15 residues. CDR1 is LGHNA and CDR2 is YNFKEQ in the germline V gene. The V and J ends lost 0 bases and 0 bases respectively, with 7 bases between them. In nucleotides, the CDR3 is TGTGCCAGCAGCCAAGAGAGGCGGAGCACAGATACGCAGTATTTT. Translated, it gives CASSQERRSTDTQYF.

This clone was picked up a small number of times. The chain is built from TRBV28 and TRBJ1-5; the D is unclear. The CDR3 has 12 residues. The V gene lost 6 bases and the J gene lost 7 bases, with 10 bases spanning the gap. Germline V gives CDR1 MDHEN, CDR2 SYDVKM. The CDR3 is CASRLDFQPQHF. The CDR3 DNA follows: TGTGCCAGCAGACTCGACTTCCAGCCCCAGCATTTT.

CDR3 residues: CASSPPPTGRVGETQYF. The CDR3 DNA sequence: TGTGCCAGCAGTCCACCCCCGACAGGTAGGGTCGGAGAGACCCAGTACTTC. The rearrangement uses TRBV27 and TRBJ2-5; D perhaps matches TRBD1 (6 bases). V was clipped by 5 bases and J by 4 bases, with 23 bases between them. Germline assignment: CDR1 MNHEY and CDR2 SMNVEV (reference sequence). There are 17 residues in the CDR3.

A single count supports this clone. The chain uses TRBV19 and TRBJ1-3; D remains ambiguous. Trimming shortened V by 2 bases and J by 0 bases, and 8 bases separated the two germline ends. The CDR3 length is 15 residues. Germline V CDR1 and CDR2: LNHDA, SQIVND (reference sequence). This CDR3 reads CASSINPNSGNTIYF. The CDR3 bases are TGTGCCAGTAGTATAAACCCTAACTCTGGAAACACCATATATTTT. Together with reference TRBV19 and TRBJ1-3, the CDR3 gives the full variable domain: DGGITQSPKYLFRKEGQNVTLSCEQNLNHDAMYWYRQDPGQGLRLIYYSQIVNDFQKGDIAEGYSVSREKKESFPLTVTSAQKNPTAFYLCASSINPNSGNTIYFGEGSWLTVV.

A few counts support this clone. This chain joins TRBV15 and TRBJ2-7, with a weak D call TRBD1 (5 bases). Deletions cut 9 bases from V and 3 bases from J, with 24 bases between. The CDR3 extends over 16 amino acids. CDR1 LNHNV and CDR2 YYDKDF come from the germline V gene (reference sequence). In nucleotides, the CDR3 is TGTGCCACTTCTGGGGTGCGGCAGGGCCAAAGCTACGAGCAGTACTTC. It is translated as CATSGVRQGQSYEQYF.

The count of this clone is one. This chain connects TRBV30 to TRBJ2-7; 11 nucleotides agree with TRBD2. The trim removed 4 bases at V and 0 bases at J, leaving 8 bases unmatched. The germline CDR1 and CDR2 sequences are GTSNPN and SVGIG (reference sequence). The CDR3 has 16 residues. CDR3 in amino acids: CAWNPLAGDLSYEQYF. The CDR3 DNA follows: TGTGCCTGGAACCCACTAGCGGGAGACCTCTCCTACGAGCAGTACTTC.

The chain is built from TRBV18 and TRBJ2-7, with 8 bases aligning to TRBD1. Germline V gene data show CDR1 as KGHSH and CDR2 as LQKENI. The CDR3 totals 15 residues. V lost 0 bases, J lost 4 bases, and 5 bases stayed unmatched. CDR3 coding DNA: TGTGCCAGCTCACCACCGCTGCAGGGGGCTTACGAGCAGTACTTC. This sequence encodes CASSPPLQGAYEQYF.

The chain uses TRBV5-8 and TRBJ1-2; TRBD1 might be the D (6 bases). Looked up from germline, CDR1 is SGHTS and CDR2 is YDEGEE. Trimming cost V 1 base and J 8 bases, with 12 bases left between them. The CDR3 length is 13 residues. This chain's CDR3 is CASSLTGSEGYTF. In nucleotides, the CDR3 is TGTGCCAGCAGCTTGACAGGGTCGGAGGGCTACACCTTC.

CDR3 protein: CASSPGQVYEQYF. CDR3 nucleotides: TGTGCCAGCAGCCCGGGACAGGTCTACGAGCAGTACTTC. V usage is TRBV7-3 and J usage is TRBJ2-7, with 8 positions matching TRBD1. J lost 3 bases, V lost 5 bases, and 3 bases had no gene match. Per the germline V gene, CDR1 is SGHTA and CDR2 is FQGTGA. This CDR3 contains 13 residues.

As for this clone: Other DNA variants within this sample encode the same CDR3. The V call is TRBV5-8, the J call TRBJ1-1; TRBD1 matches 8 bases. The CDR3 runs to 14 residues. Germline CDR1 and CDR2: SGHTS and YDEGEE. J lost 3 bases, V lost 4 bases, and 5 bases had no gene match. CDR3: CASSLTGGDTEAFF. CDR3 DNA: TGTGCCAGCAGCCTAACAGGGGGGGACACTGAAGCTTTCTTT.

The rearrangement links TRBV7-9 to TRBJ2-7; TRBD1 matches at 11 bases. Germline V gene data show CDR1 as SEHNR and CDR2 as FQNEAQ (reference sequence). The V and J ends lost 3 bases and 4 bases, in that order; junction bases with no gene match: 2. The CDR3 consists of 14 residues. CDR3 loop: CASSFGTGGYEQYF. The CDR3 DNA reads TGTGCCAGCAGCTTCGGGACAGGGGGTTACGAGCAGTACTTC. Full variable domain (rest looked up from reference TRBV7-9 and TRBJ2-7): DTGVSQNPRHKITKRGQNVTFRCDPISEHNRLYWYRQTLGQGPEFLTYFQNEAQLEKSRLLSDRFSAERPKGSFSTLEIQRTEQGDSAMYLCASSFGTGGYEQYFGPGTRLTVT.

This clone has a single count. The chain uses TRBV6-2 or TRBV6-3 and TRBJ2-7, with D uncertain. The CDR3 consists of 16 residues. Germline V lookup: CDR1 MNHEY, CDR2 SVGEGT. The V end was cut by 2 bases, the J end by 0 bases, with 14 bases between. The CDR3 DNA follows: TGTGCCAGCAGTTACCACCTAGTAGGAAGCTCCTACGAGCAGTACTTC. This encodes CASSYHLVGSSYEQYF.

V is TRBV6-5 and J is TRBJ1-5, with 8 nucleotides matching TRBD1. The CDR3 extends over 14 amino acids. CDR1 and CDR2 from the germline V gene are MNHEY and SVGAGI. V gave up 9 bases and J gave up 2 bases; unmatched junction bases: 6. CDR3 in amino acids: CASGQGDGNQPQHF. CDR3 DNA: TGTGCCAGTGGACAGGGCGACGGCAATCAGCCCCAGCATTTT.

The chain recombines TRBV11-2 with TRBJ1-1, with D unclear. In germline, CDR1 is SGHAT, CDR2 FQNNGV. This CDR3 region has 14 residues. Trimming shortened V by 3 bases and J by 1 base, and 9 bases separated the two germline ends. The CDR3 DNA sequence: TGTGCCAGCAGCTTGCGAGGTACGAACACTGAAGCTTTCTTT. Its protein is CASSLRGTNTEAFF.

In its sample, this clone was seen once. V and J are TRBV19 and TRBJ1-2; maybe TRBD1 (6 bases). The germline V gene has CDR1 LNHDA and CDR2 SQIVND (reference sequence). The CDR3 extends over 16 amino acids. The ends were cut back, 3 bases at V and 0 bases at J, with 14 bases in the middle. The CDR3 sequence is CASSIKAGGPNYGYTF. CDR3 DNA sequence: TGTGCCAGTAGTATCAAGGCGGGGGGGCCTAACTATGGCTACACCTTC.

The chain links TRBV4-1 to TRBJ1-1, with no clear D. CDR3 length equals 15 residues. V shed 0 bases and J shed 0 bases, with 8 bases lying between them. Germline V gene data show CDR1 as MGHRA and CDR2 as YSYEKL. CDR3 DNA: TGCGCCAGCAGCCAAGAGCCGGGGATGAACACTGAAGCTTTCTTT. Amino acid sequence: CASSQEPGMNTEAFF.

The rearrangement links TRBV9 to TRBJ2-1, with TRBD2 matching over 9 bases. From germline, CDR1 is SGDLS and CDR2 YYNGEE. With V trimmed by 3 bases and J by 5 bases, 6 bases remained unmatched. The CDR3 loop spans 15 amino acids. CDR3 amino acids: CASSARLAANNEQFF. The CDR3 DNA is TGTGCCAGCAGCGCCCGACTAGCGGCCAACAATGAGCAGTTCTTC.

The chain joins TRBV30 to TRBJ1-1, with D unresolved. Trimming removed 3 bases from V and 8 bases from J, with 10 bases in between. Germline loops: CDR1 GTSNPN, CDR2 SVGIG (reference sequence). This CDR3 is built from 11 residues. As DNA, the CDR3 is TGTGCCTGGAGCCCCTCGGGGGAAGCTTTCTTT. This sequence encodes CAWSPSGEAFF.

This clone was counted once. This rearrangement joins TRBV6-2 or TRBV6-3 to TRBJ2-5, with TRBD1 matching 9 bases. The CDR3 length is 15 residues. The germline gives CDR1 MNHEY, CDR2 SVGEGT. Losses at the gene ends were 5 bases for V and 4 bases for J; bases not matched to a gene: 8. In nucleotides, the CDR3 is TGTGCCAGCAGTGACGGACAGGGGTGGGCAGAGACCCAGTACTTC. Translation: CASSDGQGWAETQYF.